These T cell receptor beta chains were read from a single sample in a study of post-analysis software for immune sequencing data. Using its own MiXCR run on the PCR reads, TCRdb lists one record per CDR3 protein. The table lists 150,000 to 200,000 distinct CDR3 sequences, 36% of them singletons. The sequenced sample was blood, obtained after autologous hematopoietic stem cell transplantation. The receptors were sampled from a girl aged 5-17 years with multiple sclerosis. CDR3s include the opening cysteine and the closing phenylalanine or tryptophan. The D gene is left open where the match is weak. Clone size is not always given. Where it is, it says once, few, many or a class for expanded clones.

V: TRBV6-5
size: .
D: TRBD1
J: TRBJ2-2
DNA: TGTGCCAGCAGTTACTCCCCAGGGGGCACCGGGGAGCTGTTTTTT
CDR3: CASSYSPGGTGELFF

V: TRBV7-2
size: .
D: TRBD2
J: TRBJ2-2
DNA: TGTGCCAGCAGCTTAGAAAGTACTAGCGGGCTATACACCGGGGAGCTGTTTTTT
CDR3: CASSLESTSGLYTGELFF

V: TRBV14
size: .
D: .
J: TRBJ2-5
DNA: TGTGCCAGCAGCCGACTAGGGATAGAGACCCAGTACTTC
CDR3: CASSRLGIETQYF

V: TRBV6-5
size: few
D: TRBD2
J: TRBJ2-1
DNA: TGTGCCAGCAGTAGACCCGCGACTAGCGGGAGACGGGAGCAGTTCTTC
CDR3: CASSRPATSGRREQFF

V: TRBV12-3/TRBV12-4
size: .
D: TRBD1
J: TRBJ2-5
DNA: TGTGCCAGCAGCCGGACAGGGGAGAGCCAAGAGACCCAGTACTTC
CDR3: CASSRTGESQETQYF

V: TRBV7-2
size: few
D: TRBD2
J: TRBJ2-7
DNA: TGTGCCAGCAGCCCCGGGGTAGCGGGAATAGGGTACGAGCAGTACTTC
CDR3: CASSPGVAGIGYEQYF

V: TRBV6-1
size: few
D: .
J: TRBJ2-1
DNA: TGTGCCAGCAGTGACCCGGGGAGGTCTTACAATGAGCAGTTCTTC
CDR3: CASSDPGRSYNEQFF

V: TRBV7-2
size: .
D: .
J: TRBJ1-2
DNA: TGTGCCAGCAGCTTAGCAGGGCCAGGGAGGGATGGCTACACCTTC
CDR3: CASSLAGPGRDGYTF

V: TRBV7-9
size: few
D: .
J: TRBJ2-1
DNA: TGTGCCAGCAGCTCCCCATCTAGGAGAGTCTCCAATGAGCAGTTCTTC
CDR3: CASSSPSRRVSNEQFF

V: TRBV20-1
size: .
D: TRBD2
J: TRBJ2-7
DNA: TGCAGTGCTAGAGACGGGACGAGCGGGGCAAACTACGAGCAGTACTTC
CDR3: CSARDGTSGANYEQYF

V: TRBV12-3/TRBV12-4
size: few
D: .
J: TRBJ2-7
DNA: TGTGCCAGCAGTTTAAGTGGGTCCCCCTACGAGCAGTACTTC
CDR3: CASSLSGSPYEQYF

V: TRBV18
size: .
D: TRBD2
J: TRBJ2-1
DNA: TGTGCCAGCTCACGGACCGAGCCGGGACTAGCGGGAGGGAATGAGCAGTTCTTC
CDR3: CASSRTEPGLAGGNEQFF

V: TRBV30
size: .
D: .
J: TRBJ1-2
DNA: TGTGCCTGGAGTAGGACGAACTATGGCTACACCTTC
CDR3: CAWSRTNYGYTF

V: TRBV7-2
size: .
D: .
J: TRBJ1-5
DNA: TGTGCCAGCAGCTTAGTTCTAGGGAGTGGCAGCCTTAATCAGCCCCAGCATTTT
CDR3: CASSLVLGSGSLNQPQHF

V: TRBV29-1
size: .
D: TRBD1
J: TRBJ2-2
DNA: TGCAGCGTCGCGAACAGGGGGGATCGCACCGGGGAGCTGTTTTTT
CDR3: CSVANRGDRTGELFF

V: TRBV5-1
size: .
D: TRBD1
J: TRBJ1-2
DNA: TGCGCCAGCGGTCAGGGGGCGGATGGCTACACCTTC
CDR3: CASGQGADGYTF

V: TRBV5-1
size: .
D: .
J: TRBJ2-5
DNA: TGCGCCAGCAGCTTGCAGGACCAAGAGACCCAGTACTTC
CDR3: CASSLQDQETQYF

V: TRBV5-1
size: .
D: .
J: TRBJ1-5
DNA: TGCGCCAGCAGCTTGGCCAGGGTTCCTCGGGAGAGGGGTAGCAATCAGCCCCAGCATTTT
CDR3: CASSLARVPRERGSNQPQHF

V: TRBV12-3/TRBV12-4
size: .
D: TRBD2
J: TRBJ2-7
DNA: TGTGCCAGCAGTTTGGCTCTAGCGGGGCCCTCCTACGAGCAGTACTTC
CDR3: CASSLALAGPSYEQYF

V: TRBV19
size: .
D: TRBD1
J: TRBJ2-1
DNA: TGTGCCAGTAGCAAAAGACCCGGCGGGACAGGGGATAATGAGCAGTTCTTC
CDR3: CASSKRPGGTGDNEQFF

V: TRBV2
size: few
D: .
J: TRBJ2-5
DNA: TGTGCCAGCAGGGCGAGTGTCAACCCACAAGAGACCCAGTACTTC
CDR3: CASRASVNPQETQYF

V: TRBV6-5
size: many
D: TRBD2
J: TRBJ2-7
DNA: TGTGCCAGCAACTCCGGGACTAGCGGGTTCGAGCAGTACTTC
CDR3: CASNSGTSGFEQYF

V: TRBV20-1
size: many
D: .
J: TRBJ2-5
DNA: TGCAGTGCTAGAGATCTCAGGAGGCATAGCAAAGAGACCCAGTACTTC
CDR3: CSARDLRRHSKETQYF

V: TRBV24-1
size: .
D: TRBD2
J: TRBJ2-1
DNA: TGTGCCACCAGTGATCCGGGACTAGCTCCATTTGGTCTGTTCTTC
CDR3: CATSDPGLAPFGLFF

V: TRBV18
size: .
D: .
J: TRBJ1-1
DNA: TGTGCCAGCTCCCGGACAGATATGAACACTGAAGCTTTCTTT
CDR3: CASSRTDMNTEAFF

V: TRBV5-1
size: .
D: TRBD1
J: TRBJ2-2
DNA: TGCGCCAGCAGCTTGAGGACAGGGGGCGACACCGGGGAGCTGTTTTTT
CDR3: CASSLRTGGDTGELFF

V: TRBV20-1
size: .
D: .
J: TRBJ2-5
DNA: TGCAGTGCCCCCCGGACGGGGCAAGAGACCCAGTACTTC
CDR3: CSAPRTGQETQYF

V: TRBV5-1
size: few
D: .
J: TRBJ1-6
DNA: TGCGCCAGCAGCTTGGCAGGGGTAAATTCACCCCTCCACTTT
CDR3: CASSLAGVNSPLHF

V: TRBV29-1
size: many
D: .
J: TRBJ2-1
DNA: TGCAGCGTTGTGGGCGGGTTCTACAATGAGCAGTTCTTC
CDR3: CSVVGGFYNEQFF

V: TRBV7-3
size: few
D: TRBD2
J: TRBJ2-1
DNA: TGTGCCAGCAGCTTAAAACTAGCGGGAGGCTCTACTCCTGATGAGCAGTTCTTC
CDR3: CASSLKLAGGSTPDEQFF

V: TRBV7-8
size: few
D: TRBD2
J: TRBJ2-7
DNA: TGTGCCAGCAGCCCAAATAGCGGGAGTACCTACGAGCAGTACTTC
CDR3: CASSPNSGSTYEQYF

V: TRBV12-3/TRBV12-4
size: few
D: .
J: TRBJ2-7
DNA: TGTGCCGATCCGGGGGGCAGGGGGCACTACGAGCAGTACTTC
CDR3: CADPGGRGHYEQYF

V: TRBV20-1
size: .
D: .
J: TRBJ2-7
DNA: TGCAGTGCTAGCGGGAGCTCCTACGAGCAGTACTTC
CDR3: CSASGSSYEQYF

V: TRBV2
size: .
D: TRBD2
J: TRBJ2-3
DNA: TGTGCCAGCAGTGAAGGAACGGTAGCGGGAGGGATCACAGATACGCAGTATTTT
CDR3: CASSEGTVAGGITDTQYF

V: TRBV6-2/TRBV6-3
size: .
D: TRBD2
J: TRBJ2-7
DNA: TGTGCCAGCAGTTTCGCGGGAGGCTCCTACGAGCAGTACTTC
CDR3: CASSFAGGSYEQYF

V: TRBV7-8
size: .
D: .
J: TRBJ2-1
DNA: TGTGCCAGCAGCCGCTTCGATAGTGGGGTGGTGTACAATGAGCAGTTCTTC
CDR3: CASSRFDSGVVYNEQFF

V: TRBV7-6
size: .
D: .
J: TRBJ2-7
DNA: TGTGCCAGCAGCCCCTACAGGGACGAGCAGTACTTC
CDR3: CASSPYRDEQYF

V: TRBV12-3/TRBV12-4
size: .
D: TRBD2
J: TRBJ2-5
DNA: TGTGCCAGCAGACTAGCGGGGTTGGAGACCCAGTACTTC
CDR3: CASRLAGLETQYF

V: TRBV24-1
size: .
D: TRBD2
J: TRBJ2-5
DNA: TGTGCCACCAGTGGGTCTAGCGGGTACCAAGAGACCCAGTACTTC
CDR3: CATSGSSGYQETQYF

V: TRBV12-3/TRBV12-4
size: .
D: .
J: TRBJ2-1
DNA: TGTGCCAGCAGTTTGTCCCCGGGAGCTGAGCAGTTCTTC
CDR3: CASSLSPGAEQFF

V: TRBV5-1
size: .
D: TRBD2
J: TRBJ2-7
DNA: TGCGCCAGCAGCTCGGGACTAGGAGGCGAGCAGTACTTC
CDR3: CASSSGLGGEQYF

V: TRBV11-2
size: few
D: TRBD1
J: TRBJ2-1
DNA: TGTGCCAGCAGCTCCGGGACAGGGGACTACAATGAGCAGTTCTTC
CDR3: CASSSGTGDYNEQFF

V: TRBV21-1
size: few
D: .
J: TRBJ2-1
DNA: TGTGCCAGCAGCAAAGACAGGGGCAATGAGCAGTTCTTC
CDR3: CASSKDRGNEQFF

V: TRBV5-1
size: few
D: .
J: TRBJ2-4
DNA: TGCGCCAGCAGCTGGTCCCCTACAGGGAGGGGGTCCCAAAACATTCAGTACTTC
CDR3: CASSWSPTGRGSQNIQYF

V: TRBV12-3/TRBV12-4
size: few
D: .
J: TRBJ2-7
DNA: TGTGCCAGCAACCCGCAGGGGTCAGGGGCGAGGTACGAGCAGTACTTC
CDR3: CASNPQGSGARYEQYF

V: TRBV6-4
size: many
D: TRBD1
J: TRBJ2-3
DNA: TGTGCCAGCAGTGACTCGACAGGGGGCGCAGATACGCAGTATTTT
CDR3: CASSDSTGGADTQYF

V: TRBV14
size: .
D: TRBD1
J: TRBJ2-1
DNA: TGTGCCAGCAGCCCCCGACAGGGGTGGACCTACAATGAGCAGTTCTTC
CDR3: CASSPRQGWTYNEQFF

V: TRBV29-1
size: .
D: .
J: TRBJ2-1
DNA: TGCAGCGTTGAAGAAAATAGGGCAATGCTTCGGAATGAGCAGTTCTTC
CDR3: CSVEENRAMLRNEQFF

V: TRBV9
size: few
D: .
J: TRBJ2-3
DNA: TGTGCCAGCAGCGAGGGGGGGCGCGGCACAGATACGCAGTATTTT
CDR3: CASSEGGRGTDTQYF

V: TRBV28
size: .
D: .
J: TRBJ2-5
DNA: TGTGCCAGCAGTGGTGCGGGTGTGAGCCAAGAGACCCAGTACTTC
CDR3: CASSGAGVSQETQYF

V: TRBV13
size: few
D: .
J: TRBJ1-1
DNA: TGTGCCAGCAGCCCGACCGGGGGGGGAACTGAAGCTTTCTTT
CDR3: CASSPTGGGTEAFF

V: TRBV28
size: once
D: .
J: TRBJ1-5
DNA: TGTGCCAGCAGTTCTCGGGGGTACAGGCTGAATCAGCCCCAGCATTTT
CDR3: CASSSRGYRLNQPQHF

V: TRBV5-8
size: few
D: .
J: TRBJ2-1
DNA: TGTGCCAGCAGCTTGGAATTTGCAGCAAATGAGCAGTTCTTC
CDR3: CASSLEFAANEQFF

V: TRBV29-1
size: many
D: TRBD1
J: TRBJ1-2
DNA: TGCAGCGCTGAAGGGCAGGGGGCAGGGGGCTACACCTTC
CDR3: CSAEGQGAGGYTF

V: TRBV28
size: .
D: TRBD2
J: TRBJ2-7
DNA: TGTGCCAGCACACTCGGACTAGCGGCCGTCTCCCACGAGCAGTACTTC
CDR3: CASTLGLAAVSHEQYF

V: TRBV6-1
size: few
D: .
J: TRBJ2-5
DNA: TGTGCCAGCAGCGGGTGGGCCAGGGAGACCCAGTACTTC
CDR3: CASSGWARETQYF

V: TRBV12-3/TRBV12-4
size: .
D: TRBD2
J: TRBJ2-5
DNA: TGTGCCAGCAGACCAGCGGGAGCGCCTACGGAGCAGTACTTC
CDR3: CASRPAGAPTEQYF

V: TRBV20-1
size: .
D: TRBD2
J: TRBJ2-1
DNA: TGCGGTGCCCACGGACTAGCGGTAGGCAATGCGCAGTTCTTC
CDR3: CGAHGLAVGNAQFF

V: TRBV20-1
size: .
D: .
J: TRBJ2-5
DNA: TGCAGTGCTAGAGGGGCAGGGCTGTCCCAAGAGACCCAGTACTTC
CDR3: CSARGAGLSQETQYF